The 30 T cell receptor beta chains listed next were all sequenced from one sample in a study of T cell responses to AZD1222 COVID-19 vaccine (dated by TCRdb to the early 2020s). The protocol used for the library was the immunoSEQ multiplex PCR assay. TCRdb mirrors the immuneACCESS table, restricted to in-frame sequences. Some clones are absent from its copies; in checked studies, under half trace to an unresolved V gene, and the reason for the others is unknown. The sample has roughly 150,000 clones on record, about 87% of them singletons. Clones ranked in the top ten supply approximately 3.1% of the sample. This specimen's time point label, interpreted: baseline before first vaccination. Per the publication, the treatment or condition label means: meningococcal conjugate vaccine given as trial control. The sequenced sample was peripheral blood, obtained on day 0 of MenACWY control vaccination. The origin of the receptors is an adult in good health.

The chain links TRBV6-5 to TRBJ2-3; 7 bases are shared with TRBD1. With V trimmed by 0 bases and J by 6 bases, 6 bases remained unmatched. CDR1 is MNHEY and CDR2 is SVGAGI in the germline V gene. CDR3 length equals 15 residues. The CDR3, as DNA: TGTGCCAGCAGTTACTCGAGGGGGCGTACGGATACGCAGTATTTT. Residues: CASSYSRGRTDTQYF.

The chain uses TRBV5-6 and TRBJ1-2; unclear D gene. CDR1 SGHDT and CDR2 YYEEEE come from the germline V gene. The V gene lost 4 bases and the J gene lost 7 bases, with 8 bases spanning the gap. The CDR3 has 11 amino acids. The CDR3 sequence: CASSQLGGYTF. CDR3 in DNA: TGTGCCAGCAGCCAATTGGGTGGCTACACCTTC.

This rearrangement joins TRBV11-3 to TRBJ2-5; 10 bases agree with TRBD2. Germline V gene lookup returns CDR1 SGHNT and CDR2 YENEEA. CDR3 length: 16 amino acids. Trimming cost V 7 bases and J 5 bases; bases outside gene matches: 13. CDR3 sequence reads: CASTRGTSGAGETQYF. The CDR3 region has the DNA TGTGCCAGCACCCGAGGAACTAGCGGGGCGGGGGAGACCCAGTACTTC.

For the CDR3, the DNA is TGTGCCAGCAGCGGCGGGACGGTCTCTGGAAACACCATATATTTT. As protein: CASSGGTVSGNTIYF. V is TRBV5-4 and J is TRBJ1-3; D may be TRBD1 (5 bases). The CDR3 covers 15 residues. Trimming removed 4 bases at V and 0 bases at J, with 11 bases between. The germline V gene encodes CDR1 SGHNT and CDR2 YYREEE (reference sequence).

This sequence joins TRBV11-2 and TRBJ1-1; D is possibly TRBD1 (5 bases). This CDR3 spans 13 amino acids. Per the germline V gene, CDR1 is SGHAT and CDR2 is FQNNGV. The ends were cut back, 0 bases at V and 7 bases at J, with 9 bases in the middle. The CDR3 DNA sequence: TGTGCCAGCAGCTTAGATCAGGGCCTTGAAGCTTTCTTT. Translation gives CASSLDQGLEAFF.

The chain employs TRBV7-2 and TRBJ2-5; weak D call: TRBD2 (6 bases). This CDR3 has 17 amino acids. V was cut by 2 bases and J by 7 bases, with 23 bases left in between. Germline CDR1 reads SGHTA; CDR2 reads FQGNSA. Here the CDR3 reads CASSLRRGAGNDGTQYF. In DNA, the CDR3 is TGTGCCAGCAGCTTAAGGCGGGGCGCGGGAAATGATGGGACCCAGTACTTC.

The rearrangement uses TRBV28 and TRBJ1-1; D is unclear. V was shortened by 3 bases and J by 1 base, with 9 bases between the two germline ends. The germline CDR1 and CDR2 sequences are MDHEN and SYDVKM. The CDR3 has 14 amino acids. The CDR3 loop is CASSFRVRNTEAFF. CDR3 coding DNA: TGTGCCAGCAGTTTTAGGGTAAGGAACACTGAAGCTTTCTTT. Based on the CDR3 plus reference TRBV28 and TRBJ1-1, the full variable domain is DVKVTQSSRYLVKRTGEKVFLECVQDMDHENMFWYRQDPGLGLRLIYFSYDVKMKEKGDIPEGYSVSREKKERFSLILESASTNQTSMYLCASSFRVRNTEAFFGQGTRLTVV.

The chain has TRBV7-8 and TRBJ2-1; 9 bases fit TRBD2. CDR3 length equals 17 residues. J lost 7 bases, V lost 1 base, and 11 bases had no gene match. The germline CDR1 and CDR2 sequences are SGHVS and FQNEAQ. CDR3 amino acids: CASSLVAAGGYRNEQFF. CDR3 sequence (DNA): TGTGCCAGCAGCTTAGTTGCAGCGGGGGGTTACAGGAATGAGCAGTTCTTC.

This clone was seen a few times. The chain employs TRBV5-1 and TRBJ1-4; D gene uncertain. CDR1 is SGHRS and CDR2 is YFSETQ in the germline V gene. This CDR3 contains 14 residues. Trimming left V 1 base short and J 1 base short, with 5 bases between. CDR3 DNA: TGCGCCAGCAGCTTGTCGGGAACTAATGAAAAACTGTTTTTT. Its translation: CASSLSGTNEKLFF.

The chain is built from TRBV2 and TRBJ1-1; 8 nucleotides line up with TRBD1. The CDR3 is 16 residues long. From germline, CDR1 is SNHLY and CDR2 FYNNEI. The V and J ends lost 3 bases and 2 bases, in that order; junction bases with no gene match: 8. The CDR3 loop reads CASSETGTGYNTEAFF. DNA for the CDR3: TGTGCCAGCAGTGAGACCGGGACAGGCTATAACACTGAAGCTTTCTTT.

The chain links TRBV11-2 to TRBJ2-3; a weak D match, TRBD2 (5 bases). Trimming left V 3 bases short and J 2 bases short, with 6 bases between. Germline values: CDR1 SGHAT, CDR2 FQNNGV. There are 13 residues in the CDR3. DNA of the CDR3: TGTGCCAGCAGCTTGAGGGTCACAGATACGCAGTATTTT. Translation gives CASSLRVTDTQYF.

V gene TRBV19 combines with J gene TRBJ1-5; D unclear. CDR1 and CDR2 (germline): LNHDA, SQIVND (reference sequence). This CDR3 contains 15 residues. V gave up 7 bases and J gave up 0 bases, with 13 bases separating them. The CDR3, as DNA: TGTGCCAGTACCGTACGAGGGTCTAGCAATCAGCCCCAGCATTTT. Protein product: CASTVRGSSNQPQHF.

The chain combines TRBV7-2 with TRBJ2-1, with 13 bases identical to TRBD2. Per the germline V gene, CDR1 is SGHTA and CDR2 is FQGNSA. This CDR3 has 17 amino acids. The junction had 15 bases not matched to a gene; V was cut back by 7 bases and J by 9 bases. In DNA, the CDR3 is TGTGCCAGCATCCCTTTCCGACTAGCGGGAGGTGTAGGTGAGCAGTTCTTC. This codes for CASIPFRLAGGVGEQFF.

This clone was seen only a few times. The V gene is TRBV6-5, the J gene TRBJ1-4; unclear D gene. This CDR3 contains 13 residues. Trimming cost V 8 bases and J 3 bases, with 10 bases left between them. Germline V gives CDR1 MNHEY, CDR2 SVGAGI. The CDR3 sequence is CASGGMANEKLFF. The CDR3 DNA reads TGTGCCAGCGGAGGGATGGCTAATGAAAAACTGTTTTTT.

This chain connects TRBV4-1 to TRBJ2-4; a possible D gene is TRBD2 (5 bases). CDR1 and CDR2 (germline): MGHRA, YSYEKL. CDR3 length: 20 amino acids. Trimming removed 0 bases at V and 1 base at J, with 22 bases between. Written as DNA, the CDR3 is TGCGCCAGCAGCCAAGATCGGTTCCGCTGGTCCCCGGGGGCCAAAAACATTCAGTACTTC. It yields the protein CASSQDRFRWSPGAKNIQYF.

The V and J genes are TRBV7-2 and TRBJ1-1, with D unresolved. The CDR3 spans 14 residues. The V and J ends lost 2 bases and 0 bases respectively, with 7 bases between them. Looked up from germline, CDR1 is SGHTA and CDR2 is FQGNSA. The CDR3 spells CASSLLNVNTEAFF. CDR3 bases: TGTGCCAGCAGCTTACTCAACGTGAACACTGAAGCTTTCTTT.

V usage is TRBV5-8 and J usage is TRBJ2-2; D possibly corresponds to TRBD2 (6 bases). The CDR3 consists of 15 residues. Germline CDR1 and CDR2: SGHTS and YDEGEE. V gave up 4 bases and J gave up 1 base, with 11 bases separating them. The CDR3 coding sequence is TGTGCCAGCAGCCTCGGAGCGGGGAACACCGGGGAGCTGTTTTTT. It encodes CASSLGAGNTGELFF. Full variable domain (outside the CDR3, taken from reference TRBV5-8 and TRBJ2-2): EAGVTQSPTHLIKTRGQQATLRCSPISGHTSVYWYQQALGLGLQFLLWYDEGEERNRGNFPPRFSGRQFPNYSSELNVNALELEDSALYLCASSLGAGNTGELFFGEGSRLTVL.

J is TRBJ2-5 and V is TRBV2; D is possibly TRBD1 or TRBD2 (5 bases each). The CDR3 loop spans 13 amino acids. CDR1 is SNHLY and CDR2 is FYNNEI in the germline V gene. V was pared by 7 bases and J by 4 bases, with 13 bases between. CDR3 sequence (DNA): TGTGCCAGCATGAGGGGCGAAGGAGAGACCCAGTACTTC. The encoded protein is CASMRGEGETQYF. The full variable domain, rest sourced from reference TRBV2 and TRBJ2-5, is EPEVTQTPSHQVTQMGQEVILRCVPISNHLYFYWYRQILGQKVEFLVSFYNNEISEKSEIFDDQFSVERPDGSNFTLKIRSTKLEDSAMYFCASMRGEGETQYFGPGTRLLVL.

V usage is TRBV5-1 and J usage is TRBJ1-5; no firm D call. Germline V gives CDR1 SGHRS, CDR2 YFSETQ. V lost 1 base, J lost 5 bases, and 7 bases lay in between. The CDR3 is 13 residues long. CDR3: CASSLTADQPQHF. In nucleotides, the CDR3 is TGCGCCAGCAGCTTGACAGCCGATCAGCCCCAGCATTTT. Looking up the rest from reference TRBV5-1 and TRBJ1-5 gives the full variable domain: KAGVTQTPRYLIKTRGQQVTLSCSPISGHRSVSWYQQTPGQGLQFLFEYFSETQRNKGNFPGRFSGRQFSNSRSEMNVSTLELGDSALYLCASSLTADQPQHFGDGTRLSIL.

This CDR3 reads CASSVERWGTEAFF. CDR3 nucleotide sequence: TGTGCCAGTAGCGTGGAACGGTGGGGGACTGAAGCTTTCTTT. The chain uses TRBV19 and TRBJ1-1, with D perhaps matching TRBD1 (5 bases). Germline loops: CDR1 LNHDA, CDR2 SQIVND (reference sequence). The CDR3 runs to 14 residues. Trimming took 6 bases from V and 5 from J, leaving 16 bases between them.

This clone occurred a few times. Within the sample, other DNA sequences also encode this same CDR3. V and J are TRBV25-1 and TRBJ2-5; D uncertain. The germline V gene has CDR1 MGHDK and CDR2 SYGVNS. Trimming stripped 4 bases from V and 4 bases from J, with 4 bases between. The CDR3 extends over 11 amino acids. CDR3 residues: CASSALETQYF. In nucleotides, the CDR3 is TGTGCCAGCAGTGCGTTAGAGACCCAGTACTTC.

Here the CDR3 DNA reads TGCGCCAGCAGCTTCGGGACAGTCAACACTGAAGCTTTCTTT. Its protein product is CASSFGTVNTEAFF. The chain is built from TRBV5-1 and TRBJ1-1; 7 bases align to TRBD1. V shed 2 bases, J shed 2 bases, and the junction held 3 bases outside the gene matches. Germline CDR1 SGHRS, CDR2 YFSETQ. There are 14 residues in the CDR3. The variable domain in full, completed from reference TRBV5-1 and TRBJ1-1, reads KAGVTQTPRYLIKTRGQQVTLSCSPISGHRSVSWYQQTPGQGLQFLFEYFSETQRNKGNFPGRFSGRQFSNSRSEMNVSTLELGDSALYLCASSFGTVNTEAFFGQGTRLTVV.

The CDR3 nucleotides are TGTGCCAGCCGAGCAGGAGGGGGTACCGGGGAGCTGTTTTTT. Translating gives CASRAGGGTGELFF. The chain uses TRBV28 and TRBJ2-2; D could derive from TRBD1 or TRBD2 (6 bases each). In germline, CDR1 is MDHEN, CDR2 SYDVKM. The CDR3 has 14 amino acids. V lost 8 bases, J lost 5 bases, and 15 bases lay in between.

The V gene is TRBV6-4, the J gene TRBJ1-1; 7 bases align to TRBD1. The V gene's germline CDR1 is MRHNA and CDR2 SNTAGT. V dropped 7 bases and J dropped 10; count of bases not matched to a gene: 12. This CDR3 spans 13 amino acids. The CDR3 region is CASTSRAGGAAFF. As DNA, the CDR3 is TGTGCCAGCACCAGTCGGGCAGGGGGGGCAGCTTTCTTT.

The V call is TRBV2, the J call TRBJ1-6; D is unresolved. The CDR3 length is 14 residues. Looked up from germline, CDR1 is SNHLY and CDR2 is FYNNEI. Trimming pared 3 bases from V and 6 bases from J, leaving 9 bases between. CDR3 sequence reads: CASSEAAPNSPLHF. The CDR3 DNA is TGTGCCAGCAGTGAGGCGGCGCCTAATTCACCCCTCCACTTT.

The table lists this clone with a count of one. The chain recombines TRBV18 with TRBJ1-2; D is unresolved. Trimming took 1 base from V and 3 from J, leaving 12 bases between them. The CDR3 length is 15 residues. From germline, CDR1 is KGHSH and CDR2 LQKENI. CDR3 residues: CASSPRITDYYGYTF. CDR3 bases: TGTGCCAGCTCACCACGTATTACAGATTACTATGGCTACACCTTC.

This chain joins TRBV28 and TRBJ2-3, with unresolved D. This CDR3 comprises 11 residues. With 3 bases removed from V and 5 bases from J, the gap between germline ends came to 3 bases. Germline V gene data show CDR1 as MDHEN and CDR2 as SYDVKM. CDR3 loop: CASSFQDTQYF. Here the CDR3 DNA reads TGTGCCAGCAGTTTTCAAGATACGCAGTATTTT.

The chain carries TRBV6-6 and TRBJ1-1; 7 bases are a match to TRBD1. V was clipped by 5 bases and J by 12 bases; unmatched bases: 6. Looked up from germline, CDR1 is MNHNY and CDR2 is SVGAGI (reference sequence). The CDR3 extends over 11 amino acids. CDR3: CASSAQGGTFF. In nucleotides, the CDR3 is TGTGCCAGCAGTGCTCAGGGGGGAACTTTCTTT.

This chain connects TRBV30 to TRBJ2-7; tentatively, D is TRBD1 or TRBD2 (6 bases each). V dropped 1 base and J dropped 6 bases, with 13 bases sitting between them. From germline, CDR1 is GTSNPN and CDR2 SVGIG (reference sequence). This CDR3 is 13 amino acids long. The CDR3 sequence is CAWSGGARTEQYF. In DNA form, the CDR3 reads TGTGCCTGGAGTGGGGGGGCGCGTACCGAGCAGTACTTC.

V usage is TRBV6-6 and J usage is TRBJ2-7, with TRBD1 matching over 8 bases. V dropped 2 bases and J dropped 4; count of bases not matched to a gene: 1. This CDR3 is built from 13 residues. Germline assignment: CDR1 MNHNY and CDR2 SVGAGI (reference sequence). The CDR3 loop reads CASSYQGAYEQYF. The CDR3 coding sequence is TGTGCCAGCAGTTACCAGGGGGCATACGAGCAGTACTTC.